A selection of T cell receptor beta chains follows, all from one sample in a study of shared clonotypes between healthy human individuals. Assay used: immunoSEQ multiplex PCR; TCRdb lists only in-frame clones, some missing. Of hundreds of thousands of clones in the sample, around three quarters are singletons; the top ten hold around 13%. Sequencing used PBMCs. These receptors all stem from a woman aged 40-49 years in good health. Some clones in this sample may be carry-over from other donors' samples. Each CDR3 is given with its conserved first and last residue. D genes are given only for firm matches. Not all rows give a size; the values are once, few, many and, for expanded clones, a class.

clone_size	j_call	v_call	d_call	cdr3_nt	cdr3_aa
.	TRBJ2-7	TRBV6-1	TRBD1	TGTGCCAGCAGTGAAGAGGGACAGGGGACGTCCGAGCAGTACTTC	CASSEEGQGTSEQYF
.	TRBJ2-5	TRBV19	.	TGTGCCAGTAGTATAGGAGGGGTTGCGACCCAGTACTTC	CASSIGGVATQYF
.	TRBJ1-1	TRBV5-1	TRBD1	TGCGCCAGCAGCGCCCGGGACAGGGGGAACACTGAAGCTTTCTTT	CASSARDRGNTEAFF
.	TRBJ1-5	TRBV6-6	.	TGTGCCAGCAGTGGAGGGGAGCTCGGCAATCAGCCCCAGCATTTT	CASSGGELGNQPQHF
.	TRBJ2-3	TRBV6-4	TRBD2	TGTGCCAGCAGCACCGGGACTAGCGGGAGCGGCACAGATACGCAGTATTTT	CASSTGTSGSGTDTQYF
.	TRBJ1-5	TRBV6-1	.	TGTGCCAGCAGTGCCCGGGCCGGCAATCAGCCCCAGCATTTT	CASSARAGNQPQHF
.	TRBJ1-4	TRBV18	TRBD1	TGTGCCAGCTCCCGAGGGACAGGGGGCGCCGGTGAAAAACTGTTTTTT	CASSRGTGGAGEKLFF
.	TRBJ2-7	TRBV7-2	TRBD2	TGTGCCAGCAGCTTAGTGGGACTAGCGGGGTACGAGCAGTACTTC	CASSLVGLAGYEQYF
once	TRBJ1-1	TRBV6-5	.	TGTGCCAGCATAGCACGTGGGGTAGGCACTGAAGCTTTCTTT	CASIARGVGTEAFF
.	TRBJ2-1	TRBV25-1	TRBD2	TGTGCCAGCAGTGGGGGACTAGCGGGAGTCAATGAGCAGTTCTTC	CASSGGLAGVNEQFF
.	TRBJ2-1	TRBV27	.	TGTGCCAGCAGTTTAAGAGGAGGAAGTGAGCAGTTCTTC	CASSLRGGSEQFF
.	TRBJ2-7	TRBV27	.	TGTGCCAGCAGTCCGAACTACGAGCAGTACTTC	CASSPNYEQYF
.	TRBJ2-5	TRBV10-1	TRBD2	TGCGCCAGCAGTCTAAGTTCGGGACTAGCGGGGAAAGAGACCCAGTACTTC	CASSLSSGLAGKETQYF
few	TRBJ2-3	TRBV11-3	.	TGTGCCAGCAGCTTCGGTTCTAGCACAGATACGCAGTATTTT	CASSFGSSTDTQYF
.	TRBJ2-1	TRBV9	TRBD2	TGTGCCAGCAGCGTAGTAGAGAGTTCTAGCGGGAGAACTGAGCAGTTCTTC	CASSVVESSSGRTEQFF
many	TRBJ2-3	TRBV25-1	TRBD2	TGTGCCAGCAGTGTAGACAGACTAGCGGAACACACAGATACGCAGTATTTT	CASSVDRLAEHTDTQYF
.	TRBJ1-1	TRBV7-9	.	TGTGCCAGCAGCCTCTTGGCAGGAAGCTTGAACACTGAAGCTTTCTTT	CASSLLAGSLNTEAFF
once	TRBJ1-4	TRBV7-9	TRBD1	TGTGCCAGCAGCTTATCGACAGGGAGCGAAAAACTGTTTTTT	CASSLSTGSEKLFF
.	TRBJ1-1	TRBV14	TRBD1	TGTGCCAGCAGTCACCCGAGGCAGGGGGATACTGAAGCTTTCTTT	CASSHPRQGDTEAFF
.	TRBJ1-2	TRBV11-2	.	TGTGCCAGCAGCTTAGATCCCCAGTACTATGGCTACACCTTC	CASSLDPQYYGYTF
.	TRBJ1-2	TRBV27	TRBD1	TGTGCCAGCAGTTTATTAGAGGGGGCAAATGGCTACACCTTC	CASSLLEGANGYTF
.	TRBJ2-7	TRBV2	.	TGTGCCAGCAGGGAAACGGGCAACGGTTACGAGCAGTACTTC	CASRETGNGYEQYF
.	TRBJ2-1	TRBV5-1	TRBD1	TGCGCCAGCAGCTCTGACAGGGCCAGCTCCTACAATGAGCAGTTCTTC	CASSSDRASSYNEQFF
.	TRBJ2-7	TRBV20-1	TRBD1	TGCAGTGCGGACAGGGGCTACGAGCAGTACTTC	CSADRGYEQYF
.	TRBJ1-5	TRBV27	.	TGTGCCAGCAGTTCTCGGACAGCCACAAATAGCAATCAGCCCCAGCATTTT	CASSSRTATNSNQPQHF
.	TRBJ2-5	TRBV6-5	.	TGTGCCAGCAGCCAAAACTGGCGTGGGCAAGAGACCCAGTACTTC	CASSQNWRGQETQYF
.	TRBJ2-7	TRBV9	TRBD2	TGTGCCAGCAGCCCAGCGGGAGTGGGGTACGAGCAGTACTTC	CASSPAGVGYEQYF
few	TRBJ2-3	TRBV6-1	TRBD2	TGTGCCAGCAGTGAAGGGACTAGCGGGAATGTGGCAGCTACGCAGTATTTT	CASSEGTSGNVAATQYF
.	TRBJ2-5	TRBV6-1	TRBD2	TGTGCCAGCAGTGATCCGACTAGCGGGAATTTCCAAGAGACCCAGTACTTC	CASSDPTSGNFQETQYF
few	TRBJ1-5	TRBV29-1	.	TGCAGCGCCCCATACTGTCAGCAGCCCCAGCATTTT	CSAPYCQQPQHF
.	TRBJ2-3	TRBV28	TRBD1	TGTGCCAGCAGTTCCTACAGGGGTCGGACAGATACGCAGTATTTT	CASSSYRGRTDTQYF
few	TRBJ2-7	TRBV5-6	.	TGTGCCAGCAGACCCGGGGGCGGTCACTACGAGCAGTACTTC	CASRPGGGHYEQYF
once	TRBJ2-5	TRBV21-1	.	TGTGCCAGCAGCCTAGCGGGAGGGCCCTTGGAGACCCAGTACTTC	CASSLAGGPLETQYF
.	TRBJ2-5	TRBV19	.	TGTGCCAGTAGTATAGGGACCCAAGAGACCCAGTACTTC	CASSIGTQETQYF
.	TRBJ2-6	TRBV7-9	TRBD1	TGTGCCAGCAGCGCGCAGGGGGCCTTTATCTCTGGGGCCAACGTCCTGACTTTC	CASSAQGAFISGANVLTF
.	TRBJ2-3	TRBV18	TRBD1	TGTGCCAGCTCACCCGACAGGGGAACAGATACGCAGTATTTT	CASSPDRGTDTQYF
many	TRBJ2-7	TRBV27	TRBD2	TGTGCCAGCAGGGGGAGCGGGAAGGCCTACGAGCAGTACTTC	CASRGSGKAYEQYF
few	TRBJ1-1	TRBV6-5	.	TGTGCCAGCAAAACCGGGACGGTGAACACTGAAGCTTTCTTT	CASKTGTVNTEAFF
.	TRBJ2-1	TRBV11-3	TRBD2	TGTGCCAGCAGCTTATTCGGGACTAGCGGCCCCTCCTACAATGAGCAGTTCTTC	CASSLFGTSGPSYNEQFF
.	TRBJ1-1	TRBV28	.	TGTGCCAGCAGTTTATGGGGGGGTCGAACTGAAGCTTTCTTT	CASSLWGGRTEAFF
.	TRBJ1-4	TRBV7-7	TRBD1	TGTGCTAGCAGCCGAGGGGGACAGGGATCCGAAAAACTGTTTTTT	CASSRGGQGSEKLFF
.	TRBJ2-6	TRBV28	TRBD2	TGTGCCAGCAGCCCGGCGGGGGGCTTTGGGGCCAACGTCCTGACTTTC	CASSPAGGFGANVLTF
.	TRBJ2-7	TRBV28	TRBD2	TGTGCCAGCAGCCCTAGCGGGAATGAATCCTACGAGCAGTACTTC	CASSPSGNESYEQYF
.	TRBJ2-3	TRBV11-1	TRBD1	TGTGCCAGCAGCTTAGGGGACAGGGATGGGGATACGCAGTATTTT	CASSLGDRDGDTQYF
.	TRBJ2-7	TRBV7-9	.	TGTGCCAGCAGCTTAGATAGTAGAGGCGGGCAGTACTTC	CASSLDSRGGQYF
.	TRBJ1-4	TRBV28	.	TGTGCCAGCAGTTTCTCTACAGGGAGCGGTGAAAAACTGTTTTTT	CASSFSTGSGEKLFF
.	TRBJ2-2	TRBV27	.	TGTGCCAGCAGTTTACTCGCCCCCGGGGAGCTGTTTTTT	CASSLLAPGELFF
many	TRBJ1-2	TRBV28	.	TGTGCCAGCAGTTTAAGGACAGATCTCTATGGCTACACCTTC	CASSLRTDLYGYTF
.	TRBJ2-2	TRBV5-1	TRBD1	TGCGCCAGCAGCTGGCAGGGGGCCGGGGAGCTGTTTTTT	CASSWQGAGELFF
.	TRBJ2-5	TRBV11-2	.	TGTGCCAGCAGCTTAGGGCCCCGTGGTTCCGGCCAAGAGACCCAGTACTTC	CASSLGPRGSGQETQYF
.	TRBJ2-1	TRBV28	TRBD2	TGTGCCAGCAGCCCGGGACTAGCGGGAGCAGGCTCCTACAATGAGCAGTTCTTC	CASSPGLAGAGSYNEQFF
.	TRBJ2-1	TRBV6-1	.	TGTGCCAGTGAGGAGTCAGCCTACAATGAGCAGTTCTTC	CASEESAYNEQFF
.	TRBJ2-7	TRBV5-4	.	TGTGCCAGCAGCCGCGACAGGAACACCTACGAGCAGTACTTC	CASSRDRNTYEQYF